The clone carrying this T cell receptor beta chain was detected only a few times. A much larger clone lies one base from this, so it may be a read error. The data belong to a study of human T cells and chemical hapten exposure. Time point reported: patch test 3, about 24 weeks after DPC sensitization. The treatment: therapeutic diphenylcyclopropenone sensitization with weekly scalp DPC. TCRdb called the RACE reads again in MiXCR, with one record for every CDR3 protein. The sample has 50,000 to 60,000 distinct CDR3 sequences, approximately 13% seen once. This CDR3 contains 16 residues. The ends lost 3 bases at V and 3 bases at J; junction bases unmatched: 3. Germline CDR1 is LGHDT and CDR2 is YNNKEL (reference sequence).

The clonotype was recovered from a man aged 30 to 45 with alopecia areata. Some clones in this sample may be carry-over from other donors' samples. The V and J genes are TRBV3-1 and TRBJ2-3; 13 bases agree with TRBD2. This specimen was whole blood, taken in connection with sensitization to the hapten diphenylcyclopropenone (DPC). Written as DNA, the CDR3 is TGTGCCAGCAGCCACGCACTAGCGGGGGGGACAGATACGCAGTATTTT. It translates to CASSHALAGGTDTQYF.